The TCR beta chain under discussion was sequenced for a study of cytomegalovirus exposure and HLA in healthy donors. General study points: In an earlier analysis, most TCR beta V segments were productive about 87% or about 30% of the time.

In the case of this clone: Its antigen is still unknown.

The CDR3 covers 15 residues. Trimming stripped 6 bases from V and 5 bases from J, with 16 bases between. The germline gives CDR1 MDHEN, CDR2 SYDVKM. PCR involved 60 Vbeta and 13 Jbeta primers. Method: immunoSEQ multiplex PCR; TCRdb's copy keeps in-frame clones and lacks some. The table lists approximately 220,000 clones, over 60% of them singletons. This rearrangement joins TRBV28 to TRBJ1-4, with D maybe TRBD1 (6 bases). The receptor comes from a male donor in good health and CMV-seronegative. Sequenced material: PBMCs. CDR3 sequence reads: CASSQGGGENEKLFF. CDR3 nucleotides: TGTGCCAGCAGCCAAGGGGGAGGGGAGAATGAAAAACTGTTTTTT.